The 14 T cell receptor beta chains reported below all come from one sample, sequenced in a study of identical twins. MiXCR, run by TCRdb on the 5' RACE reads, gives a single entry per CDR3 protein. The data show about 530,000 distinct CDR3 sequences, with 20% to 25% seen just once and 0.4% to 0.6% held by the top ten. The same data also contributed to another study, on yellow fever vaccine responses in identical twins.

The sample taken for sequencing was CD4+ T cells sorted from blood. All receptors derive from a woman under 30 in good health.

The rearrangement uses TRBV12-3 or TRBV12-4 and TRBJ1-1; tentatively, D is TRBD1 (6 bases). The V end was cut by 3 bases, the J end by 5 bases, with 19 bases between. The CDR3 covers 16 residues. The CDR3 region has the DNA TGTGCCAGCAGTTTTACTAACAGGGCCAGATGGACTGAAGCTTTCTTT. Amino acids: CASSFTNRARWTEAFF.

The V and J genes are TRBV6-1 and TRBJ1-4; possibly TRBD1 for D (5 bases). CDR1 is MNHNS and CDR2 is SASEGT in the germline V gene. The CDR3 covers 14 residues. CDR3: CGAGPRRSNEKLFF. For the CDR3, the DNA is TGTGGGGCAGGGCCAAGAAGGTCTAATGAAAAACTGTTTTTT.

The V call is TRBV7-8, the J call TRBJ2-5; D is ambiguous. The CDR3 length is 15 residues. Germline-derived CDR1 and CDR2 are SGHVS and FQNEAQ. V was shortened by 1 base and J by 5 bases, with 14 bases between the two germline ends. For the CDR3, the DNA is TGTGCCAGCAGCTTAGGCCGGAAACCAAGGGAGACCCAGTACTTC. Amino acids: CASSLGRKPRETQYF.

In this sample, this clonotype turned up a few times. V is TRBV7-9 and J is TRBJ1-5; TRBD1 is a possible D gene (6 bases). Germline V lookup: CDR1 SEHNR, CDR2 FQNEAQ (reference sequence). The V end was cut by 7 bases, the J end by 2 bases, with 15 bases between. This CDR3 is built from 15 residues. This CDR3 reads CASTPAGDGNQPQHF. In nucleotides, the CDR3 is TGTGCCAGCACCCCCGCAGGGGATGGCAATCAGCCCCAGCATTTT.

There are a few counts of this clonotype. The chain has TRBV7-2 and TRBJ2-1; 7 bases match TRBD2. CDR3 length: 15 residues. The V and J ends lost 5 bases and 7 bases, in that order; junction bases with no gene match: 11. The germline CDR1 and CDR2 sequences are SGHTA and FQGNSA. CDR3 loop: CASSNGRGSYNEQFF. DNA of the CDR3: TGTGCCAGCAGCAACGGGCGGGGGTCATATAATGAGCAGTTCTTC.

This clonotype was seen a handful of times. The gene calls are TRBV27 and TRBJ2-2; possible D gene TRBD1, 5 bases. This CDR3 is built from 15 residues. Trimming left V 6 bases short and J 5 bases short, with 16 bases between. CDR1 is MNHEY and CDR2 is SMNVEV in the germline V gene (reference sequence). CDR3 in DNA: TGTGCCAGCAGGCTCTGGGGCCAACTGACCGGGGAGCTGTTTTTT. Protein: CASRLWGQLTGELFF.

The sample holds a few counts of this clonotype. This chain connects TRBV28 to TRBJ2-4; possibly TRBD2 for D (7 bases). V shed 2 bases and J shed 5 bases, with 13 bases lying between them. This CDR3 is built from 15 residues. Germline CDR1 MDHEN, CDR2 SYDVKM. The CDR3 loop is CASSLGGAEENIQYF. CDR3 bases: TGTGCCAGCAGTTTAGGGGGGGCTGAGGAAAACATTCAGTACTTC.

This clonotype showed up many times. This chain links TRBV24-1 with TRBJ2-1, with D possibly TRBD2 on 5 matching bases. V gave up 3 bases and J gave up 7 bases, with 12 bases separating them. CDR1 is KGHDR and CDR2 is SFDVKD in the germline V gene. The CDR3 sequence is 14 residues long. This chain's CDR3 is CATSDEWTHNEQFF. CDR3 sequence (DNA): TGTGCCACCAGTGATGAGTGGACTCATAATGAGCAGTTCTTC.

V and J are TRBV14 and TRBJ2-1; 10 positions agree with TRBD2. Germline V gene data show CDR1 as SGHDN and CDR2 as FVKESK. The CDR3 spans 16 residues. Trimming removed 4 bases from V and 2 bases from J; junction bases left unmatched: 5. CDR3: CASSRSAGGPYNEQFF. The CDR3 DNA sequence: TGTGCCAGCAGCCGTTCAGCGGGAGGGCCCTACAATGAGCAGTTCTTC.

This clonotype was detected only a few times. The chain has TRBV6-1 and TRBJ2-3, with 8 positions matching TRBD1. CDR1 is MNHNS, CDR2 SASEGT, per germline. V was pared by 8 bases and J by 6 bases, with 13 bases of the junction left unmatched. The CDR3 runs to 15 residues. In nucleotides, the CDR3 is TGTGCCAGCGGAACAGGGGGGTCGGGGATGGATACGCAGTATTTT. It codes for CASGTGGSGMDTQYF.

This chain links TRBV18 with TRBJ1-5; weak D call: TRBD1 (6 bases). Trimming stripped 5 bases from V and 5 bases from J, with 16 bases between. Germline values: CDR1 KGHSH, CDR2 LQKENI. CDR3 length: 15 amino acids. CDR3 protein: CASSVSGTSDQPQHF. The CDR3 region has the DNA TGTGCCAGCTCAGTATCCGGGACATCGGATCAGCCCCAGCATTTT.

V is TRBV3-1 and J is TRBJ2-7, with 8 bases aligning to TRBD2. The CDR3 runs to 16 residues. The V segment lost 6 bases and the J segment 2 bases; nucleotides outside the gene matches: 12. CDR1 is LGHDT and CDR2 is YNNKEL in the germline V gene (reference sequence). The CDR3 DNA reads TGTGCCAGCAGGGAAGGGGGAGCGGGAGCCCCCTACGAGCAGTACTTC. This gives the protein CASREGGAGAPYEQYF.

The J gene is TRBJ2-6, the V gene TRBV11-2; D is uncertain. V shed 3 bases and J shed 0 bases, with 9 bases lying between them. The CDR3 loop spans 16 amino acids. Germline V CDR1 and CDR2: SGHAT, FQNNGV. The CDR3 is CASSFTFGSGANVLTF. CDR3 bases: TGTGCCAGCAGCTTTACGTTTGGCTCTGGGGCCAACGTCCTGACTTTC.

This clonotype was picked up a small number of times. This chain joins TRBV20-1 and TRBJ1-1; possibly TRBD1 for D (6 bases). Germline CDR1 and CDR2: DFQATT and SNEGSKA (reference sequence). The CDR3 contains 14 residues. Trimming shortened V by 0 bases and J by 2 bases, and 10 bases separated the two germline ends. This chain's CDR3 is CSARDPRGNTEAFF. The CDR3 nucleotides are TGCAGTGCTAGAGATCCCAGGGGTAACACTGAAGCTTTCTTT.